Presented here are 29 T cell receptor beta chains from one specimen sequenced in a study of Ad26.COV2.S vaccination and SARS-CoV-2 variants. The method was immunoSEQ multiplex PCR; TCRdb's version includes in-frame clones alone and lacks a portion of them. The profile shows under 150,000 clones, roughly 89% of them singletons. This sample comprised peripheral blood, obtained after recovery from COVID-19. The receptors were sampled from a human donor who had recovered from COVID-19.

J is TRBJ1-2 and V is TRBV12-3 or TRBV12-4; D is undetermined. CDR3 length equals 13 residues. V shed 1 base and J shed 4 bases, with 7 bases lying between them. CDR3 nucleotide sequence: TGTGCCAGCAGTTTAGAGCCAGGCTATGGCTACACCTTC. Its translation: CASSLEPGYGYTF.

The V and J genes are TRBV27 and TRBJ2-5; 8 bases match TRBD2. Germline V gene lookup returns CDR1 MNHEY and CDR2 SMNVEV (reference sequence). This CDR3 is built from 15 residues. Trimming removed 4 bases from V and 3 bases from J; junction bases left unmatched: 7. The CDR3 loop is CASSSLKGLEETQYF. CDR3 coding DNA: TGTGCCAGCAGTTCCCTCAAGGGACTAGAAGAGACCCAGTACTTC.

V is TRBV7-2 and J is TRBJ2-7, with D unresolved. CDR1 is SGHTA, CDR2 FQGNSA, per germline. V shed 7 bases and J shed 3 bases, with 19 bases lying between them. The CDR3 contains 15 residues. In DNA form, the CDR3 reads TGTGCCAGCAAAAGAGTCCAGGACGGAATCTACGAGCAGTACTTC. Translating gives CASKRVQDGIYEQYF.

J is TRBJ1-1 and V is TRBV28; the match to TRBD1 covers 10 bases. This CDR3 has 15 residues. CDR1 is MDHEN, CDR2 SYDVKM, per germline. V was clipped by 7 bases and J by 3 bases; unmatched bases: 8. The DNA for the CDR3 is TGTGCCAGCACCAATCTCGGACAGGGGGACACTGAAGCTTTCTTT. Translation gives CASTNLGQGDTEAFF.

Here the CDR3 reads CASSQEDVVAGRGTQYF. The CDR3 region has the DNA TGTGCCAGCAGCCAAGAAGACGTAGTGGCGGGGAGGGGGACCCAGTACTTC. The rearrangement uses TRBV3-1 (or the pseudogene TRBV3-2) and TRBJ2-5; 7 nucleotides agree with TRBD2. The CDR3 is 17 residues long. With 0 bases clipped from V and 7 bases from J, the junction kept 14 bases outside the gene matches. The V gene's germline CDR1 is LGHDT and CDR2 YNNKEL (reference sequence).

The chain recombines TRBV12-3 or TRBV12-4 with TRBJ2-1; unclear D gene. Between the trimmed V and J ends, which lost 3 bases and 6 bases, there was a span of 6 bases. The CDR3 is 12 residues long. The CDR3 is CASSFSGNEQFF. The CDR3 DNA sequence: TGTGCCAGCAGTTTCTCAGGCAATGAGCAGTTCTTC.

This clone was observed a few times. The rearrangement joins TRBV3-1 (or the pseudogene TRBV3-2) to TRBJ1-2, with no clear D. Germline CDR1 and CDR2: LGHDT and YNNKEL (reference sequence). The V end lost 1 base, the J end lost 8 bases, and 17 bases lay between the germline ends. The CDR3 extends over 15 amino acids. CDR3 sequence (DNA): TGTGCCAGCAGCCAAGCAAATCCCCCGCGAATAGGCTACACCTTC. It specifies CASSQANPPRIGYTF.

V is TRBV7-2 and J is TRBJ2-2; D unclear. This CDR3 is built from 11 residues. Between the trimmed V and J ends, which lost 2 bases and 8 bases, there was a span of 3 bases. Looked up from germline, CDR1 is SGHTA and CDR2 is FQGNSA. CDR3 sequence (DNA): TGTGCCAGCAGCTTATTGGGGGAGCTGTTTTTT. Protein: CASSLLGELFF. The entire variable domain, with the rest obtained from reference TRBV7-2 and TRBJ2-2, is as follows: GAGVSQSPSNKVTEKGKDVELRCDPISGHTALYWYRQSLGQGLEFLIYFQGNSAPDKSGLPSDRFSAERTGGSVSTLTIQRTQQEDSAVYLCASSLLGELFFGEGSRLTVL.

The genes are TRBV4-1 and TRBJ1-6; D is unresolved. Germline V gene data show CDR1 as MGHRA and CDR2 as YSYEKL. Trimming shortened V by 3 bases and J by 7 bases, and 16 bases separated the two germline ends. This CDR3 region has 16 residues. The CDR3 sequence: CASSHDLGQPNSPLHF. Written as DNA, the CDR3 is TGCGCCAGCAGCCATGATTTAGGCCAGCCGAATTCACCCCTCCACTTT.

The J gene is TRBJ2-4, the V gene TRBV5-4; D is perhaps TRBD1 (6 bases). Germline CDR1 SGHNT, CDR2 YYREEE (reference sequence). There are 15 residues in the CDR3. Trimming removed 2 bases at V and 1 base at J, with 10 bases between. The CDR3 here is CASSLTQGAKNIQYF. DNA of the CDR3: TGTGCCAGCAGCTTAACACAGGGTGCCAAAAACATTCAGTACTTC.

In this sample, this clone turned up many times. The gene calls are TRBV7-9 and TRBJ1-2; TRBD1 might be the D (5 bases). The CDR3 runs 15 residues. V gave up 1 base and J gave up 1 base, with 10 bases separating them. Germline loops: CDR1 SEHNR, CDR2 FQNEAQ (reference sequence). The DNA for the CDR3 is TGTGCCAGCAGCTTAGGTGGGGGATATAACTATGGCTACACCTTC. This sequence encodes CASSLGGGYNYGYTF.

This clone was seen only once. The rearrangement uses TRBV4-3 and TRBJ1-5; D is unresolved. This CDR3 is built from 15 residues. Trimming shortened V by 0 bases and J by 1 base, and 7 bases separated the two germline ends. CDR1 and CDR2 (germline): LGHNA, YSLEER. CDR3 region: CASSQDLDSNQPQHF. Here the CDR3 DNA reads TGCGCCAGCAGCCAAGATCTCGACAGCAATCAGCCCCAGCATTTT.

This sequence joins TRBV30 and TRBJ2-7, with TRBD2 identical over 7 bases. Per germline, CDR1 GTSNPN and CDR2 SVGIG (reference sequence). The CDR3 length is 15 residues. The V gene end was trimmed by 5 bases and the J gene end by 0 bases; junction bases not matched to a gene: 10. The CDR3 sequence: CAWGSLGGSSYEQYF. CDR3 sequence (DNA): TGTGCCTGGGGGTCCCTGGGGGGGTCCTCCTACGAGCAGTACTTC.

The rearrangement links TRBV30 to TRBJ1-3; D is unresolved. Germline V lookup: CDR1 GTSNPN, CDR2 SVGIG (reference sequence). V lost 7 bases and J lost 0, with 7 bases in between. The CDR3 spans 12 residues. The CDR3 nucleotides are TGTGCCTCGGGAGGCTCTGGAAACACCATATATTTT. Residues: CASGGSGNTIYF. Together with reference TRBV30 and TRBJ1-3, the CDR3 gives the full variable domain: SQTIHQWPATLVQPVGSPLSLECTVEGTSNPNLYWYRQAAGRGLQLLFYSVGIGQISSEVPQNLSASRPQDRQFILSSKKLLLSDSGFYLCASGGSGNTIYFGEGSWLTVV.

The DNA for the CDR3 is TGTGCCAGCCGGGGACCGACCTACGAGCAGTACTTC. Translated: CASRGPTYEQYF. This chain links TRBV7-9 with TRBJ2-7; D could derive from TRBD1 or TRBD2 (5 bases each). Germline loops: CDR1 SEHNR, CDR2 FQNEAQ (reference sequence). The CDR3 is 12 residues long. Trimming removed 8 bases from V and 2 bases from J, with 10 bases in between.

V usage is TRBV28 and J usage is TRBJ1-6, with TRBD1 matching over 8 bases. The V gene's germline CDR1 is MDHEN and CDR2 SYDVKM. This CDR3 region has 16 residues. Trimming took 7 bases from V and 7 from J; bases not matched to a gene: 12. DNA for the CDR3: TGTGCCAGCACCCCCGCGGGGGACAGGTACAATTCACCCCTCCACTTT. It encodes CASTPAGDRYNSPLHF.

The CDR3 DNA reads TGTGCCAGTAGCACCCAACAGTCCATTAACTATGGCTACACCTTC. It translates to CASSTQQSINYGYTF. This chain links TRBV19 with TRBJ1-2; no clear D. This CDR3 is built from 15 residues. Trimming cost V 6 bases and J 1 base, with 15 bases left between them. Germline V lookup: CDR1 LNHDA, CDR2 SQIVND (reference sequence).

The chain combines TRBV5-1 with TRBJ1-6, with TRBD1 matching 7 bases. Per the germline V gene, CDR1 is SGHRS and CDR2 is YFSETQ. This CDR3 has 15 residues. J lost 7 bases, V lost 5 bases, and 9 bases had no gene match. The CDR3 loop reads CASSGDSLGNSPLHF. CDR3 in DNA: TGCGCCAGCAGTGGGGACAGTCTCGGGAATTCACCCCTCCACTTT. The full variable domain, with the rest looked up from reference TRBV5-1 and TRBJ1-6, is KAGVTQTPRYLIKTRGQQVTLSCSPISGHRSVSWYQQTPGQGLQFLFEYFSETQRNKGNFPGRFSGRQFSNSRSEMNVSTLELGDSALYLCASSGDSLGNSPLHFGNGTRLTVT.

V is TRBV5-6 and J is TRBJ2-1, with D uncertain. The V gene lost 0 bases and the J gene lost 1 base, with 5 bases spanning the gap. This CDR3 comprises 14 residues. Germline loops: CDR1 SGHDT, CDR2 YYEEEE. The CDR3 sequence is CASSLEPSYNEQFF. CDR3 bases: TGTGCCAGCAGCTTGGAGCCGTCCTACAATGAGCAGTTCTTC.

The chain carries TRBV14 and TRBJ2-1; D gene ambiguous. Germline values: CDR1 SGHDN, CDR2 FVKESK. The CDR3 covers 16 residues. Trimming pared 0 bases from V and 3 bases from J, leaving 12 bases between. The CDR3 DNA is TGTGCCAGCAGCCAAGAGGGCAGCCTAAGCTACAATGAGCAGTTCTTC. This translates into CASSQEGSLSYNEQFF.

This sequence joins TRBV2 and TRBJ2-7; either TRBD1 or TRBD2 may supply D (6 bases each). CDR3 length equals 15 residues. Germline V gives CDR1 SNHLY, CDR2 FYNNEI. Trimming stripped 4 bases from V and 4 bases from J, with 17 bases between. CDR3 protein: CASSVPGERGYEQYF. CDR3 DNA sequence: TGTGCCAGCAGTGTTCCGGGGGAAAGGGGGTACGAGCAGTACTTC.

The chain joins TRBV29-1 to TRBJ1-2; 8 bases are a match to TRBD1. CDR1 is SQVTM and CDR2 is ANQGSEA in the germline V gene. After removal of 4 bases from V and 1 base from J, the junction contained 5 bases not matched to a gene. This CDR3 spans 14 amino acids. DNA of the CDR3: TGCAGCGTTGGGGCGGGACAGGTTAACTATGGCTACACCTTC. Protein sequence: CSVGAGQVNYGYTF.

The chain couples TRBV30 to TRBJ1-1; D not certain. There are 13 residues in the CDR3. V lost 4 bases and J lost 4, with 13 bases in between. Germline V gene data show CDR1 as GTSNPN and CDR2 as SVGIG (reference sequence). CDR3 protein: CAWTFGAGTEAFF. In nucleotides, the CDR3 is TGTGCCTGGACCTTCGGTGCGGGCACTGAAGCTTTCTTT.

CDR3 sequence: CASRLGVNEQFF. CDR3 sequence (DNA): TGTGCCAGCAGGCTCGGGGTGAATGAGCAGTTCTTC. This rearrangement joins TRBV7-2 to TRBJ2-1, with D maybe TRBD2 (5 bases). The ends were cut back, 6 bases at V and 7 bases at J, with 10 bases in the middle. This CDR3 is built from 12 residues. Germline CDR1 SGHTA, CDR2 FQGNSA.

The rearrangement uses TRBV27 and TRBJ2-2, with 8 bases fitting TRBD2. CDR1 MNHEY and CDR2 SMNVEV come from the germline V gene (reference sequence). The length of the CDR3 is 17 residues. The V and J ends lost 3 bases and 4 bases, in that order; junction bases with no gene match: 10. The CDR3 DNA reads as TGTGCCAGCAGTTTTAGTGTTGCGGGGGGCCCCACCGGGGAGCTGTTTTTT. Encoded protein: CASSFSVAGGPTGELFF.

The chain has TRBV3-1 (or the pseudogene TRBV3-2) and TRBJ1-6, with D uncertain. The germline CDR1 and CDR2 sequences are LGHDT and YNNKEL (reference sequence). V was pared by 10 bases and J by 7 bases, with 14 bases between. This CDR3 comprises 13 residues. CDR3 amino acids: CATQESKNSPLHF. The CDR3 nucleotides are TGTGCCACCCAGGAAAGTAAGAATTCACCCCTCCACTTT.

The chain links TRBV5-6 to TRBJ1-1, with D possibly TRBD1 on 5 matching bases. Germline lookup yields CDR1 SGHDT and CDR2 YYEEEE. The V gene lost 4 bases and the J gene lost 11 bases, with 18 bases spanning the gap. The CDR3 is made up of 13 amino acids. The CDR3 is CASSPQGGPEAFF. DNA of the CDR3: TGTGCCAGCAGCCCGCAGGGAGGGCCCGAGGCTTTCTTT.

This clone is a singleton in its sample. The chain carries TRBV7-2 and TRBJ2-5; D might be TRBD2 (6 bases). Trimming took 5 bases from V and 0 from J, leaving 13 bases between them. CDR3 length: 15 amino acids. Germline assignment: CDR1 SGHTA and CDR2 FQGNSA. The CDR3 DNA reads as TGTGCCAGCAGCCAGATGAGCGGGTACCAAGAGACCCAGTACTTC. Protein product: CASSQMSGYQETQYF.

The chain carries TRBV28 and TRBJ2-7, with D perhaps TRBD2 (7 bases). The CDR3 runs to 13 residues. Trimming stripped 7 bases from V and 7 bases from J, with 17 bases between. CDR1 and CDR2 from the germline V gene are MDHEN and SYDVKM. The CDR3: CASKGGGLWEQYF. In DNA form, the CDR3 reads TGTGCCAGCAAGGGCGGGGGCCTATGGGAGCAGTACTTC.